Each of the 22 T cell receptor beta chains below was sequenced from the same sample in a study of T cell repertoires in cytomegalovirus infection. TCRdb passed the reads through MiXCR, listing each CDR3 protein once. The sample yields 150,000 to 200,000 distinct CDR3 sequences, approximately 17% seen once. What was sequenced was CD8+ T cells from PBMCs. The origin of the receptors is a human donor in good health (CMV status not recorded). Some clones in this sample may be carry-over from other donors' samples.

V usage is TRBV29-1 and J usage is TRBJ2-6; TRBD2 might be the D (5 bases). The CDR3 is 13 residues long. V shed 4 bases and J shed 2 bases, with 6 bases lying between them. Per germline, CDR1 SQVTM and CDR2 ANQGSEA. The CDR3 protein is CSVGGPGANVLTF. The CDR3 DNA follows: TGCAGCGTTGGAGGGCCTGGGGCCAACGTCCTGACTTTC.

This chain links TRBV6-2 or TRBV6-3 with TRBJ1-5; 8 nucleotides match TRBD1. The trim removed 1 base at V and 7 bases at J, leaving 6 bases unmatched. CDR3 length equals 15 residues. CDR1 MNHEY and CDR2 SVGEGT come from the germline V gene. The CDR3 spells CASSYFGQGSQPQHF. The CDR3 region has the DNA TGTGCCAGCAGTTACTTCGGACAGGGAAGCCAGCCCCAGCATTTT.

V and J are TRBV12-3 or TRBV12-4 and TRBJ2-2, with D possibly TRBD2 on 6 matching bases. The CDR3 covers 16 residues. The germline V and J ends were trimmed by 6 bases and 4 bases, with 18 bases remaining between them. CDR3 protein: CASSDLGGTGTGELFF. The CDR3 coding sequence is TGTGCCAGCAGCGACCTGGGAGGAACGGGCACCGGGGAGCTGTTTTTT.

This chain joins TRBV5-4 and TRBJ1-6, with a weak D call TRBD1 (5 bases). Trimming took 0 bases from V and 8 from J, leaving 6 bases between them. CDR3 length: 13 amino acids. The germline gives CDR1 SGHNT, CDR2 YYREEE (reference sequence). The CDR3 DNA is TGTGCCAGCAGCTTGGAAGGGGATTCACCCCTCCACTTT. Translated, it gives CASSLEGDSPLHF.

This clonotype has just a few counts. This rearrangement joins TRBV6-4 to TRBJ2-1; 14 bases are a match to TRBD2. The CDR3 is 16 amino acids. V was clipped by 0 bases and J by 6 bases; unmatched bases: 1. Germline V CDR1 and CDR2: MRHNA, SNTAGT. The CDR3 sequence is CASSDSTSGGANEQFF. CDR3 in DNA: TGTGCCAGCAGTGACTCGACTAGCGGGGGGGCCAATGAGCAGTTCTTC.

The V call is TRBV15, the J call TRBJ1-5; D is uncertain. CDR3 length: 14 amino acids. From germline, CDR1 is LNHNV and CDR2 YYDKDF (reference sequence). Deletions cut 3 bases from V and 6 bases from J, with 12 bases between. As DNA, the CDR3 is TGTGCCACCAGCAGGGACTGGGGAAGTCAGCCCCAGCATTTT. Amino acids: CATSRDWGSQPQHF. Full variable domain (rest looked up from reference TRBV15 and TRBJ1-5): DAMVIQNPRYQVTQFGKPVTLSCSQTLNHNVMYWYQQKSSQAPKLLFHYYDKDFNNEADTPDNFQSRRPNTSFCFLDIRSPGLGDTAMYLCATSRDWGSQPQHFGDGTRLSIL.

Only a few counts were recorded for this clonotype. The chain recombines TRBV7-8 with TRBJ2-5, with 11 bases that match TRBD1. Trimming cost V 1 base and J 5 bases; bases outside gene matches: 6. Germline V gene lookup returns CDR1 SGHVS and CDR2 FQNEAQ. CDR3 size: 16 residues. The DNA for the CDR3 is TGTGCCAGCAGCTTAGTAGGACAGGGGGCGCAGGAGACCCAGTACTTC. This translates into CASSLVGQGAQETQYF. The full variable domain, its missing parts supplied by reference TRBV7-8 and TRBJ2-5, is GAGVSQSPRYKVAKRGQDVALRCDPISGHVSLFWYQQALGQGPEFLTYFQNEAQLDKSGLPSDRFFAERPEGSVSTLKIQRTQQEDSAVYLCASSLVGQGAQETQYFGPGTRLLVL.

This chain links TRBV7-2 with TRBJ2-7; 9 bases align to TRBD2. The germline gives CDR1 SGHTA, CDR2 FQGNSA. The ends lost 5 bases at V and 2 bases at J; junction bases unmatched: 4. The CDR3 sequence is 14 residues long. CDR3 bases: TGTGCCAGCAGCCCTGCGGGGGGGCCCTACGAGCAGTACTTC. It translates to CASSPAGGPYEQYF.

This clonotype was detected once. This sequence joins TRBV28 and TRBJ2-7; no clear D gene. Trimming stripped 5 bases from V and 5 bases from J, with 16 bases between. This CDR3 spans 14 amino acids. From germline, CDR1 is MDHEN and CDR2 SYDVKM. The CDR3, as DNA: TGTGCCAGCAGTCCCTCCGGACCCGGCGACGAGCAGTACTTC. It specifies CASSPSGPGDEQYF.

This clonotype was counted only a few times. The V gene is TRBV7-2, the J gene TRBJ2-2; 7 bases are shared with TRBD2. The CDR3 loop spans 19 amino acids. From germline, CDR1 is SGHTA and CDR2 FQGNSA. V trimming: 0 bases; J trimming: 6 bases; junction bases outside the gene matches: 16. CDR3 in amino acids: CASSLAPRRLAISAGELFF. The CDR3, as DNA: TGTGCCAGCAGCTTAGCGCCCAGAAGACTAGCCATCTCTGCCGGGGAGCTGTTTTTT.

The chain uses TRBV2 and TRBJ2-1, with TRBD2 matching over 9 bases. After removal of 8 bases from V and 2 bases from J, the junction contained 4 bases not matched to a gene. CDR3 size: 14 residues. CDR1 is SNHLY, CDR2 FYNNEI, per germline. The CDR3 reads CASPSGTPYNEQFF. Written as DNA, the CDR3 is TGTGCCAGCCCTAGCGGGACCCCCTACAATGAGCAGTTCTTC.

The V gene is TRBV11-3, the J gene TRBJ2-1; a weak D match, TRBD1 (6 bases). CDR3 length: 14 amino acids. Trimming took 2 bases from V and 6 from J, leaving 11 bases between them. Germline V gene data show CDR1 as SGHNT and CDR2 as YENEEA. The CDR3 nucleotides read TGTGCCAGCAGCTTACAGGGGAAGGGCAATGAGCAGTTCTTC. The encoded protein is CASSLQGKGNEQFF.

This clonotype turned up a few times. The chain carries TRBV7-2 and TRBJ1-2; the D gene is possibly TRBD1 (5 bases). V shed 8 bases and J shed 5 bases, with 12 bases lying between them. This CDR3 is 12 amino acids long. Germline lookup yields CDR1 SGHTA and CDR2 FQGNSA. CDR3 bases: TGTGCCAGCGCTGGGCAGGGATATGGCTACACCTTC. It yields the protein CASAGQGYGYTF. Looking up the rest from reference TRBV7-2 and TRBJ1-2 gives the full variable domain: GAGVSQSPSNKVTEKGKDVELRCDPISGHTALYWYRQSLGQGLEFLIYFQGNSAPDKSGLPSDRFSAERTGGSVSTLTIQRTQQEDSAVYLCASAGQGYGYTFGSGTRLTVV.

This clonotype was observed many times. The V gene is TRBV9, the J gene TRBJ2-1, with D uncertain. In germline, CDR1 is SGDLS, CDR2 YYNGEE. The V and J ends lost 0 bases and 9 bases respectively, with 10 bases between them. The CDR3 consists of 13 residues. The CDR3 DNA is TGTGCCAGCAGCGTAGCTCTGAAAGGTGAGCAGTTCTTC. It is translated as CASSVALKGEQFF.

This clonotype was detected a few times. V usage is TRBV7-9 and J usage is TRBJ2-2, with D possibly being TRBD1 (5 bases). Looked up from germline, CDR1 is SEHNR and CDR2 is FQNEAQ (reference sequence). CDR3 length: 16 residues. V was pared by 4 bases and J by 4 bases, with 16 bases between. CDR3 sequence reads: CASSSPGMGSTGELFF. The DNA for the CDR3 is TGTGCCAGCAGCTCGCCAGGGATGGGAAGCACCGGGGAGCTGTTTTTT.

This sequence joins TRBV7-6 and TRBJ1-5; D is uncertain. Germline values: CDR1 SGHVS, CDR2 FNYEAQ. The CDR3 spans 17 residues. Trimming left V 5 bases short and J 0 bases short, with 17 bases between. The CDR3 reads CASSLKTPGPSNQPQHF. In nucleotides, the CDR3 is TGTGCCAGCAGCCTAAAAACTCCCGGGCCTAGCAATCAGCCCCAGCATTTT.

The CDR3 region is CSARDRAHSTNEKLFF. In nucleotides, the CDR3 is TGCAGTGCTAGAGATCGGGCACACTCAACTAATGAAAAACTGTTTTTT. The genes are TRBV20-1 and TRBJ1-4; D gene ambiguous. The germline V and J ends were trimmed by 0 bases and 0 bases, with 11 bases remaining between them. The germline gives CDR1 DFQATT, CDR2 SNEGSKA (reference sequence). There are 16 residues in the CDR3.

The CDR3 nucleotides read TGTGCCAGCAGTTTCAGGGGGACCATAAGGACCCAGCATTTT. Its translation: CASSFRGTIRTQHF. The chain couples TRBV6-2 or TRBV6-3 to TRBJ1-5, with 7 bases matching TRBD1. In germline, CDR1 is MNHEY, CDR2 SVGEGT. The CDR3 consists of 14 residues. The junction had 11 bases not matched to a gene; V was cut back by 4 bases and J by 11 bases.

In nucleotides, the CDR3 is TGTGCCAGCAGCACAGACGGGGCCCCTTCGGGCAATCAGCCCCAGCATTTT. Translating it yields CASSTDGAPSGNQPQHF. The genes are TRBV12-3 or TRBV12-4 and TRBJ1-5; D is possibly TRBD1 (5 bases). V was trimmed by 6 bases and J by 2 bases, leaving 20 bases between them. The CDR3 loop spans 17 amino acids.

The CDR3 nucleotides read TGTGCCAGCAGTTATCAAGTCGCGGAGACCCAGTACTTC. Translating it yields CASSYQVAETQYF. The rearrangement uses TRBV6-6 and TRBJ2-5, with D hard to call. CDR1 and CDR2 from the germline V gene are MNHNY and SVGAGI (reference sequence). The germline V and J ends were trimmed by 3 bases and 5 bases, with 10 bases remaining between them. The length of the CDR3 is 13 residues.

The J gene is TRBJ2-7, the V gene TRBV13; D is unclear. Trimming stripped 4 bases from V and 1 base from J, with 14 bases between. Germline-derived CDR1 and CDR2 are PRHDT and FYEKMQ (reference sequence). This CDR3 comprises 15 residues. The CDR3 loop is CASSSLSGYSYEQYF. The CDR3 nucleotides are TGTGCCAGCAGCTCCCTGTCCGGTTATTCCTACGAGCAGTACTTC. Full variable domain (missing parts from reference TRBV13 and TRBJ2-7): AAGVIQSPRHLIKEKRETATLKCYPIPRHDTVYWYQQGPGQDPQFLISFYEKMQSDKGSIPDRFSAQQFSDYHSELNMSSLELGDSALYFCASSSLSGYSYEQYFGPGTRLTVT.

This clonotype was observed a handful of times. The gene calls are TRBV29-1 and TRBJ2-5; weak D call: TRBD1 (6 bases). Germline CDR1 is SQVTM and CDR2 is ANQGSEA. Between the trimmed V and J ends, which lost 4 bases and 1 base, there was a span of 13 bases. The CDR3 contains 14 residues. CDR3 DNA sequence: TGCAGCGTTGGGGGGCTCTGGGGCCAAGAGACCCAGTACTTC. Translation gives CSVGGLWGQETQYF.